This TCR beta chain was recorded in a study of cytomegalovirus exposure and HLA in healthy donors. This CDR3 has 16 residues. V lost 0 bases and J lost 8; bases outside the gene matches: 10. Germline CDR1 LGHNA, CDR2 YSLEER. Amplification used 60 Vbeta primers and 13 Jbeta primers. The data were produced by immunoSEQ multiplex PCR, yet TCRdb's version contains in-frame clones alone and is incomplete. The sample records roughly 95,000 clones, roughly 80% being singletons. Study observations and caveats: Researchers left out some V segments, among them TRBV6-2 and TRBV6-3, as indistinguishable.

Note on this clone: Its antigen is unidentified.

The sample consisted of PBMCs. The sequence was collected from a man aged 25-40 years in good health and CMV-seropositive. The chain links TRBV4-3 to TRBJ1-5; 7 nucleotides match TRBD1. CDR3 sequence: CASSQELEGGSKPQHF. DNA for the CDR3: TGCGCCAGCAGCCAAGAACTGGAAGGGGGCTCTAAGCCCCAGCATTTT.